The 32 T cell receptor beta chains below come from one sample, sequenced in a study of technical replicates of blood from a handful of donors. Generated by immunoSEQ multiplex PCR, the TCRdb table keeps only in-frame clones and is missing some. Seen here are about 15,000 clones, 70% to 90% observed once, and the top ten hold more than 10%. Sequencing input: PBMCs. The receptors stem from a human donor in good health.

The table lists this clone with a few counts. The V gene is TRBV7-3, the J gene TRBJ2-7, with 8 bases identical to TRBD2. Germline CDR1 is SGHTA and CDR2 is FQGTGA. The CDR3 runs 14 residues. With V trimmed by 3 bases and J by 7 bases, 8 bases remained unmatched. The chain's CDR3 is CASSLSSGSWEQYF. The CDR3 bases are TGTGCCAGCAGCTTGTCCAGCGGGAGTTGGGAGCAGTACTTC.

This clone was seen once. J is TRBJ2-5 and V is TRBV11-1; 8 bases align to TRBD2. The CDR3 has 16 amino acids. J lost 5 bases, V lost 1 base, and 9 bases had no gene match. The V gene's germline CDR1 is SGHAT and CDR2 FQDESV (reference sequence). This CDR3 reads CASSLVTGGPVETQYF. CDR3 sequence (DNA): TGTGCCAGCAGCTTAGTGACGGGAGGGCCAGTGGAGACCCAGTACTTC.

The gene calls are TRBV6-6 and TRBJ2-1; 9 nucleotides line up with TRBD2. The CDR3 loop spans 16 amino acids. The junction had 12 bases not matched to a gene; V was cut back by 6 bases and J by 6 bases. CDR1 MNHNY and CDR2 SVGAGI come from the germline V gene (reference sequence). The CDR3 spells CASRLSSGAFGNEQFF. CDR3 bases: TGTGCCAGCAGGCTGTCTAGCGGGGCCTTTGGCAATGAGCAGTTCTTC.

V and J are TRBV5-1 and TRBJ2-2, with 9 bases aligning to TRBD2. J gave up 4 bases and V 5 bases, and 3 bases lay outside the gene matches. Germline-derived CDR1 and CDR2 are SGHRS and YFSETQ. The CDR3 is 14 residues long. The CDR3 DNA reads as TGCGCCAGCAGGCGGGGGGGAGGCACCGGGGAGCTGTTTTTT. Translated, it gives CASRRGGGTGELFF. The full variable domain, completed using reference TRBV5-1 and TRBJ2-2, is KAGVTQTPRYLIKTRGQQVTLSCSPISGHRSVSWYQQTPGQGLQFLFEYFSETQRNKGNFPGRFSGRQFSNSRSEMNVSTLELGDSALYLCASRRGGGTGELFFGEGSRLTVL.

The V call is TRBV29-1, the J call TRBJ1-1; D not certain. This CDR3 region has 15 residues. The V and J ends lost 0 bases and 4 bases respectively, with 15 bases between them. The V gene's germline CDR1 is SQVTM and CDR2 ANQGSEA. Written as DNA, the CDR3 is TGCAGCGTTGAAGATCGGGGAGTTGGCACCACTGAAGCTTTCTTT. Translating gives CSVEDRGVGTTEAFF.

CDR3 loop: CAWSAAGNSAAYEQYF. In DNA, the CDR3 is TGTGCCTGGAGTGCAGCGGGAAATTCGGCCGCCTACGAGCAGTACTTC. The J gene is TRBJ2-7, the V gene TRBV30; 7 bases are shared with TRBD2. Unmatched junction bases numbered 11, after V lost 1 base and J lost 2 bases. The length of the CDR3 is 16 residues. The germline V gene has CDR1 GTSNPN and CDR2 SVGIG (reference sequence).

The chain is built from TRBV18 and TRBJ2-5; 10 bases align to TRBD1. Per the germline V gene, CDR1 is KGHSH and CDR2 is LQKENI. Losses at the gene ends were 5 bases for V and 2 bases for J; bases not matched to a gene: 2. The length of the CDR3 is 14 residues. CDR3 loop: CASSGTGAQETQYF. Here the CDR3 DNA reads TGTGCCAGCTCAGGGACAGGGGCGCAAGAGACCCAGTACTTC. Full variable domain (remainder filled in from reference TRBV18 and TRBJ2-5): NAGVMQNPRHLVRRRGQEARLRCSPMKGHSHVYWYRQLPEEGLKFMVYLQKENIIDESGMPKERFSAEFPKEGPSILRIQQVVRGDSAAYFCASSGTGAQETQYFGPGTRLLVL.

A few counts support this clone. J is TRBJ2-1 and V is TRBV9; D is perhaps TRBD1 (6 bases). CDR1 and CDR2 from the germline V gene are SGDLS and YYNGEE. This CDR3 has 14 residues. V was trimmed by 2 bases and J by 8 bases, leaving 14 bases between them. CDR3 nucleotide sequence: TGTGCCAGCAGCGTTACGACAGGCGAATATGAGCAGTTCTTC. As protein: CASSVTTGEYEQFF.

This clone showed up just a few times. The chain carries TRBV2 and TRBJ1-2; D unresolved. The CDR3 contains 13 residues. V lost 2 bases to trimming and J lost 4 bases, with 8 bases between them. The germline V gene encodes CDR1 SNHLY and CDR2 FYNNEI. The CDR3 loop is CASSETGFYGYTF. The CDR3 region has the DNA TGTGCCAGCAGTGAAACGGGTTTCTATGGCTACACCTTC.

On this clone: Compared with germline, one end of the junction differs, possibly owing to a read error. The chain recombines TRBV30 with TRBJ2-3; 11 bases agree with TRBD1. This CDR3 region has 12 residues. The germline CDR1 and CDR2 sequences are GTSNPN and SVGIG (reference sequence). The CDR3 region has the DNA TGTGCCTGGGTGAGGGGACAGGGGGTTGTGTTGTTT. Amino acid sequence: CAWVRGQGVVLF. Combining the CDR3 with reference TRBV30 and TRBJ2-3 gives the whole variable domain SQTIHQWPATLVQPVGSPLSLECTVEGTSNPNLYWYRQAAGRGLQLLFYSVGIGQISSEVPQNLSASRPQDRQFILSSKKLLLSDSGFYLCAWVRGQGVVLFGPGTRLTVL.

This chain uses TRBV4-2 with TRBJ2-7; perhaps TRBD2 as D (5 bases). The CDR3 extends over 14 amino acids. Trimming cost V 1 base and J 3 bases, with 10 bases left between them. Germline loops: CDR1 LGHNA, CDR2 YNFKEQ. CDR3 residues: CASSQVGDFYEQYF. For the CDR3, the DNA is TGTGCCAGCAGCCAAGTGGGAGACTTCTACGAGCAGTACTTC.

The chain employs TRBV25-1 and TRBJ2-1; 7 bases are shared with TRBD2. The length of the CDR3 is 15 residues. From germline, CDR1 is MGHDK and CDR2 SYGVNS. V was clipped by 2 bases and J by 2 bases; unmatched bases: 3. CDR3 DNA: TGTGCCAGCAGTGAAGCAGCGGGAACCTACAATGAGCAGTTCTTC. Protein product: CASSEAAGTYNEQFF. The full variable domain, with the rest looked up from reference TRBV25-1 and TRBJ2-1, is EADIYQTPRYLVIGTGKKITLECSQTMGHDKMYWYQQDPGMELHLIHYSYGVNSTEKGDLSSESTVSRIRTEHFPLTLESARPSHTSQYLCASSEAAGTYNEQFFGPGTRLTVL.

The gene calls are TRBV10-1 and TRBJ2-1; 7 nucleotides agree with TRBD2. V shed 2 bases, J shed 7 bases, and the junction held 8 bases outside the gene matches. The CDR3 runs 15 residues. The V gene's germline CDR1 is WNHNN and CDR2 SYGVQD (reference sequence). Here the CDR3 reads CASSEGGGRSNEQFF. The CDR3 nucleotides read TGCGCCAGCAGTGAGGGGGGGGGTAGGTCTAATGAGCAGTTCTTC.

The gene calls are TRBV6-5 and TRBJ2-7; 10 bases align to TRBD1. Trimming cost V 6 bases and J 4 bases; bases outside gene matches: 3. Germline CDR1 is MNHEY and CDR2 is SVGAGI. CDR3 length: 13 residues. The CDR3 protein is CASRGQGEYEQYF. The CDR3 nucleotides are TGTGCCAGCAGAGGACAGGGGGAGTACGAGCAGTACTTC.

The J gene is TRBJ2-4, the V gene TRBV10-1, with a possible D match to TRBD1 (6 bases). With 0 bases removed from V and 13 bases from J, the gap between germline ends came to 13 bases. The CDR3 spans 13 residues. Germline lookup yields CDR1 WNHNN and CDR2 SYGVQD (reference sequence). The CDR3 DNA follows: TGCGCCAGCAGTGAGTCGAATTGGGGGCGGCAGTACTTC. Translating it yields CASSESNWGRQYF.

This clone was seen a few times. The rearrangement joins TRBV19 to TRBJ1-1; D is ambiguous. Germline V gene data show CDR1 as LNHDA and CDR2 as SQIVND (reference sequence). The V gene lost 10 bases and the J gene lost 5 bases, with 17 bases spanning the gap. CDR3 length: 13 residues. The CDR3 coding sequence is TGTGCCAAGCCAGGTAAGGGAGGGACTGAAGCTTTCTTT. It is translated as CAKPGKGGTEAFF. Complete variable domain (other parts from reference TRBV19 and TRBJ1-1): DGGITQSPKYLFRKEGQNVTLSCEQNLNHDAMYWYRQDPGQGLRLIYYSQIVNDFQKGDIAEGYSVSREKKESFPLTVTSAQKNPTAFYLCAKPGKGGTEAFFGQGTRLTVV.

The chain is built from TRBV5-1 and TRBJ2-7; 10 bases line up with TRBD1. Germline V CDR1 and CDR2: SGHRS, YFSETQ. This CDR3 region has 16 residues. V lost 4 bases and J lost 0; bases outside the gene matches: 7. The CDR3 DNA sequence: TGCGCCAGCAGCAGGCCGGGACAGGGGAGCTCCTACGAGCAGTACTTC. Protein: CASSRPGQGSSYEQYF.

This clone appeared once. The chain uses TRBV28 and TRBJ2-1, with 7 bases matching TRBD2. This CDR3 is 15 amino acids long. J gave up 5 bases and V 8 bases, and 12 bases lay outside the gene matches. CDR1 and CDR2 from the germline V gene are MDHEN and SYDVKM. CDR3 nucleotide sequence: TGTGCCAGCGGATCCCCAGCTAGCGGTAACAATGAGCAGTTCTTC. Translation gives CASGSPASGNNEQFF.

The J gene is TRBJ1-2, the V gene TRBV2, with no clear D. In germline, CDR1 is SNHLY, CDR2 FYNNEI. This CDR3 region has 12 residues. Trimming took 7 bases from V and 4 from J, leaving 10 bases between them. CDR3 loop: CASKALIYGYTF. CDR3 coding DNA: TGTGCCAGCAAAGCCCTCATCTATGGCTACACCTTC.

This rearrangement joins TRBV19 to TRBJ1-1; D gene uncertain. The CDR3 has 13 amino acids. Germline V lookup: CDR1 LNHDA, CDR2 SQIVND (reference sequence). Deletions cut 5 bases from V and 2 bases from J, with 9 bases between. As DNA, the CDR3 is TGTGCCAGTAGTTCTCCAGGTAACACTGAAGCTTTCTTT. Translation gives CASSSPGNTEAFF.

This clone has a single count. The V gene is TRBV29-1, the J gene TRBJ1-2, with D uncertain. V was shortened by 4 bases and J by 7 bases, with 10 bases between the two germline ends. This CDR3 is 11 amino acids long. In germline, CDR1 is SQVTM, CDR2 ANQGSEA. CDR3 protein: CSVGATGGYTF. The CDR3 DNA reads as TGCAGCGTTGGGGCCACTGGTGGCTACACCTTC.

In nucleotides, the CDR3 is TGTGCCAGTAGTTTACGAGACTATAGCAATCAGCCCCAGCATTTT. This translates into CASSLRDYSNQPQHF. The chain couples TRBV19 to TRBJ1-5; D gene uncertain. CDR3 length: 15 residues. V lost 5 bases to trimming and J lost 0 bases, with 11 bases between them. CDR1 and CDR2 (germline): LNHDA, SQIVND (reference sequence).

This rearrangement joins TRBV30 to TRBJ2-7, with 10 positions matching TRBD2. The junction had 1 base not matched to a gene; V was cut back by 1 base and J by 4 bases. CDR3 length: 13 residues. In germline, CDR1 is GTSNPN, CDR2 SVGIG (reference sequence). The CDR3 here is CAWSGTSGYEQYF. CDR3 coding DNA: TGTGCCTGGAGTGGGACTAGCGGTTACGAGCAGTACTTC.

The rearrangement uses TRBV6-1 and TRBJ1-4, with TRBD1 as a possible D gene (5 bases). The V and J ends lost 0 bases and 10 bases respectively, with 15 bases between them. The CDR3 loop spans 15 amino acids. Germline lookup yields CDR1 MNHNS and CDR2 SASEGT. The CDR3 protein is CASSEAQTEYGKLFF. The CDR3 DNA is TGTGCCAGCAGTGAAGCGCAGACAGAGTACGGAAAACTGTTTTTT.

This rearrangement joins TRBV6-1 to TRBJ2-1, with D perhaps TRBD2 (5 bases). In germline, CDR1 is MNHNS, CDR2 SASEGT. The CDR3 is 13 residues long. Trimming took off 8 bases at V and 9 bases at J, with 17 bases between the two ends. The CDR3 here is CASSYILAAEQFF. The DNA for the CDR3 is TGTGCCAGCTCCTACATCCTAGCAGCTGAGCAGTTCTTC.

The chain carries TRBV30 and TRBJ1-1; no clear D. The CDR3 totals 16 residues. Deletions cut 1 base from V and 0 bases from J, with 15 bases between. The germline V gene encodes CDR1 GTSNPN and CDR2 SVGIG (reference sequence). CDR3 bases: TGTGCCTGGAGTGCCGACCGGACGGGGATGAACACTGAAGCTTTCTTT. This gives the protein CAWSADRTGMNTEAFF. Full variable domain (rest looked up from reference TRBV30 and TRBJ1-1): SQTIHQWPATLVQPVGSPLSLECTVEGTSNPNLYWYRQAAGRGLQLLFYSVGIGQISSEVPQNLSASRPQDRQFILSSKKLLLSDSGFYLCAWSADRTGMNTEAFFGQGTRLTVV.

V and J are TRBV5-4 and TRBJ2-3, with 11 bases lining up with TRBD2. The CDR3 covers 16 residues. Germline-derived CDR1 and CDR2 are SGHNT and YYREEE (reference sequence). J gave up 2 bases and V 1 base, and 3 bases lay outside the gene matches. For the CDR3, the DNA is TGTGCCAGCAGCTTGCTTAGCGGGAGGGCCACAGATACGCAGTATTTT. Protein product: CASSLLSGRATDTQYF.

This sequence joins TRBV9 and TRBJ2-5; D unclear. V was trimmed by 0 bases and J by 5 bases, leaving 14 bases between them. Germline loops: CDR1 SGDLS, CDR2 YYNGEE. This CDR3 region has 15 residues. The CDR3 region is CASSVGTTPRETQYF. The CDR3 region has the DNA TGTGCCAGCAGCGTAGGTACCACCCCCCGGGAGACCCAGTACTTC.

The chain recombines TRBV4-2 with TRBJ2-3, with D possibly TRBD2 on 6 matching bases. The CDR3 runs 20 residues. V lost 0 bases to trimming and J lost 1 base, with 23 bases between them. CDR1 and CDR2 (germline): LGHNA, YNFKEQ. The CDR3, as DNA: TGTGCCAGCAGCCAAGATAGGGGTGCGGCAGGAGGGATTGGCACAGATACGCAGTATTTT. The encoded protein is CASSQDRGAAGGIGTDTQYF.

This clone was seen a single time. The CDR3 nucleotides read TGTGCCAGCAGCGGGTCAGGCCCCGTGCGCACAGATACGCAGTATTTT. This codes for CASSGSGPVRTDTQYF. The chain combines TRBV9 with TRBJ2-3; no definite D call. CDR3 size: 16 residues. V was pared by 3 bases and J by 1 base, with 15 bases between. Germline CDR1 and CDR2: SGDLS and YYNGEE.

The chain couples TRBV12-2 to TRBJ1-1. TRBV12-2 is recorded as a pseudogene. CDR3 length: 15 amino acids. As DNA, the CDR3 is TGTGCAAGTCGCTTAGGGACAATCAGGGAGGCTGAAGCTTTCTTT. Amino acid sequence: CASRLGTIREAEAFF.

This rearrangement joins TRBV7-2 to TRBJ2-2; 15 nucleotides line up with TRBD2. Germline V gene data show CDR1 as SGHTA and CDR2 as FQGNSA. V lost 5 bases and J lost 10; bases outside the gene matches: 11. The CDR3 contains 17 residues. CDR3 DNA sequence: TGTGCCAGCAGCCAGACGGGACTAGCGGGGGGATCTCCGGAGCTGTTTTTT. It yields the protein CASSQTGLAGGSPELFF.